This TCR beta chain was found in a study of OX40 agonist ivuxolimab in advanced cancers. With V trimmed by 0 bases and J by 5 bases, 7 bases remained unmatched. The CDR3 spans 17 residues. Germline values: CDR1 LNHDA, CDR2 SQIVND (reference sequence). Sequenced by immunoSEQ multiplex PCR; TCRdb stores in-frame clones only, minus some. This table holds 66,000 or so clones, 87% found once. Source: CD4+ or CD8+ T cells sorted from blood, taken in a trial of the OX40 agonist ivuxolimab. The rearrangement links TRBV19 to TRBJ2-7, with TRBD2 matching 13 bases. The sequence derives from an adult with an advanced solid tumor such as melanoma, head and neck, liver or kidney cancer. The DNA for the CDR3 is TGTGCCAGTAGTATAGACCGGACTAGCGGGAGATCGGACGAGCAGTACTTC. Protein: CASSIDRTSGRSDEQYF.